This TCR beta chain derives from a study of cytomegalovirus exposure and HLA in healthy donors. Findings and limits, study-wide: The study put some 160 TCR beta chains on its list as cytomegalovirus-associated.

With respect to this clone: What it recognizes is unknown.

Generated by immunoSEQ multiplex PCR, the TCRdb table keeps only in-frame clones and is missing some. The data show 150,000 to 170,000 clones, less than 90% seen once. The germline V gene has CDR1 SGHDT and CDR2 YYEEEE. This CDR3 comprises 14 residues. V lost 2 bases, J lost 4 bases, and 3 bases stayed unmatched. The source material was PBMCs. The chain recombines TRBV5-6 with TRBJ1-1, with TRBD1 matching 9 bases. The sequence derives from a man younger than 30 in good health and CMV-seropositive. CDR3 coding DNA: TGTGCCAGCAGCTTTTGGGACAGGGCCACTGAAGCTTTCTTT. This sequence encodes CASSFWDRATEAFF.